This T cell receptor (beta chain) emerged from a study of blood T cell repertoires in COVID-19. Study context: Donors in the United States, Italy and Spain gave samples during acute or convalescent COVID-19.

Sequencing used immunoSEQ multiplex PCR; TCRdb keeps in-frame clones, though not all of them. The sample yields around 160,000 clones, approximately 79% seen once. CDR3 length: 15 residues. Per germline, CDR1 SGHDT and CDR2 YYEEEE. The V end was cut by 1 base, the J end by 2 bases, with 10 bases between. The receptor was isolated from a woman aged 80 or older with acute or convalescent COVID-19. Input material: peripheral blood. The rearrangement uses TRBV5-6 and TRBJ2-1; a weak D match, TRBD2 (7 bases). CDR3 coding DNA: TGTGCCAGCAGCTTGCAAGGGGGGGCCTACAATGAGCAGTTCTTC. This encodes CASSLQGGAYNEQFF.